The rows below give T cell receptor beta chains drawn from one sample of a study of T cells in Graves' hyperthyroidism and ophthalmopathy. TCRdb passed the multiplex PCR reads through MiXCR, listing each CDR3 protein once. The profile shows about 700,000 distinct CDR3 sequences, about 14% of them singletons. The sequenced sample consisted of blood. All receptors derive from a woman younger than 30 with Graves' hyperthyroidism. CDR3s leave out the opening cysteine and the closing phenylalanine or tryptophan.

13 | TRBJ2-1 | TRBV7-9 | ASSLGREGYNEQF
13 | TRBJ1-1 | TRBV12-3/TRBV12-4 | ASSLLGAQGSEAF
14 | TRBJ1-5 | TRBV7-8 | ASSLRGTNSNQPQH
11 | TRBJ2-5 | TRBV5-1 | ASSLTPGQTQY
12 | TRBJ2-3 | TRBV2 | ASSRSRGTDTQY
12 | TRBJ2-2 | TRBV7-6 | ASSYWANTGELF
14 | TRBJ2-2 | TRBV18 | ASSQEGTTNTGELF
17 | TRBJ2-3 | TRBV11-3 | ASSLGGLAGTLSTDTQY
13 | TRBJ1-2 | TRBV5-1 | ASSLGQGRSIGYT
16 | TRBJ2-7 | TRBV11-2 | ASSLDGTSGRWSYEQY
11 | TRBJ1-5 | TRBV6-1 | AIRDRDNQPQH
12 | TRBJ2-3 | TRBV6-2/TRBV6-3 | ASSRQGWFDTQY
15 | TRBJ2-2 | TRBV27 | ASSLSLVHLNAGELF
14 | TRBJ1-2 | TRBV18 | ASSPGTGGNQGGYT
10 | TRBJ1-2 | TRBV29-1 | SVARGRDGYT
22 | TRBJ2-3 | TRBV28 | ASSLAAGNYGRRPLEICTDTQY
12 | TRBJ2-1 | TRBV18 | ASSPPIPTREQF
12 | TRBJ1-1 | TRBV10-1 | ASSDLPEGTEAF
10 | TRBJ1-4 | TRBV2 | ASSQENEKLF
15 | TRBJ2-1 | TRBV6-1 | ASRPPGGGGTYNEQF
16 | TRBJ2-7 | TRBV7-9 | ASSLYRGLAGGGDEQY
13 | TRBJ2-7 | TRBV7-3 | ASSLSSQPAYEQY
12 | TRBJ2-7 | TRBV20-1 | SATGLASGYEQY
11 | TRBJ2-1 | TRBV2 | ATTFAFGNEQF
13 | TRBJ1-1 | TRBV2 | ASSRQGRMNTEAF
15 | TRBJ2-1 | TRBV29-1 | SVGGGDRGVSYNEQF
14 | TRBJ1-1 | TRBV30 | AFLGRDHMMNTEAF
10 | TRBJ2-1 | TRBV28 | ASRLPGRGQF
15 | TRBJ2-6 | TRBV5-1 | ASSPRTGASGANVLT
13 | TRBJ1-1 | TRBV28 | ASSLATVMNTEAF
15 | TRBJ2-1 | TRBV20-1 | SARTGTSGRGYNEQF
14 | TRBJ1-1 | TRBV18 | ASSPNLQNMNTEAF
12 | TRBJ1-5 | TRBV19 | ASSIDREDQPQH
12 | TRBJ2-2 | TRBV29-1 | SVGLAGVTGELF
12 | TRBJ1-4 | TRBV19 | ASRRTVLNEKLF
12 | TRBJ2-5 | TRBV10-3 | AISVPGLAGTQY
17 | TRBJ2-7 | TRBV4-3 | ASSQEYTSGIHIWDEQY
13 | TRBJ1-5 | TRBV20-1 | SARVDRLSNQPQH
12 | TRBJ1-1 | TRBV27 | ASSFGGANTEAF
13 | TRBJ2-1 | TRBV6-1 | ASSERQGPYNEQF
13 | TRBJ2-4 | TRBV2 | ASSTGKGSKNIQY
9 | TRBJ1-2 | TRBV19 | ASEFNYGYT
12 | TRBJ2-3 | TRBV12-3/TRBV12-4 | ASLLGSLADTQY
12 | TRBJ2-3 | TRBV13 | ASSLRVVSDTQY
12 | TRBJ1-2 | TRBV3-1 | ASRRWDRSDGYT
15 | TRBJ2-5 | TRBV6-5 | ASSYSGLAGVRETQY
13 | TRBJ2-7 | TRBV5-5 | ASSLVGGGIYEQY
11 | TRBJ2-2 | TRBV29-1 | SVGQGRTGELF
13 | TRBJ1-1 | TRBV19 | ASSTLDRLNTEAF
14 | TRBJ2-1 | TRBV14 | ASSQVTAGVSYEQF
13 | TRBJ2-6 | TRBV2 | CQAVVSSGANVLT
16 | TRBJ1-3 | TRBV28 | ASSFPTETGGIRNTIY